Each of the 6 T cell receptor beta chains below was sequenced from the same sample in a study of blood T cell repertoires in COVID-19. Repertoires were generated with immunoSEQ multiplex PCR, while TCRdb's copy carries only in-frame clones and drops some. The repertoire holds around 390,000 clones, roughly 89% seen once, with about 10% in the top ten. Sequencing was done on a sample of PBMCs or T cells enriched from blood (not recorded which). The receptors shown here come from a woman aged 50 to 60 who had recovered from COVID-19.

The chain joins TRBV6-5 to TRBJ2-5, with TRBD1 as a possible D gene (6 bases). V lost 2 bases to trimming and J lost 2 bases, with 9 bases between them. The CDR3 is 14 residues long. Germline-derived CDR1 and CDR2 are MNHEY and SVGAGI. This CDR3 is CASSYRQDQETQYF. CDR3 nucleotides: TGTGCCAGCAGTTACCGACAGGATCAAGAGACCCAGTACTTC.

This chain uses TRBV11-1 with TRBJ2-3; D might be TRBD1 (6 bases). Trimming cost V 3 bases and J 5 bases, with 12 bases left between them. CDR1 is SGHAT and CDR2 is FQDESV in the germline V gene (reference sequence). The CDR3 totals 14 residues. The CDR3 sequence: CASSLGAWGDTQYF. The CDR3 DNA reads as TGTGCCAGCAGCTTGGGGGCCTGGGGAGATACGCAGTATTTT.

J is TRBJ1-6 and V is TRBV6-2 or TRBV6-3, with TRBD1 matching over 7 bases. CDR1 is MNHEY, CDR2 SVGEGT, per germline. The junction had 4 bases not matched to a gene; V was cut back by 0 bases and J by 8 bases. The CDR3 is 15 residues long. For the CDR3, the DNA is TGTGCCAGCAGTTACTCGCAGGGGGAACATTCACCCCTCCACTTT. It is translated as CASSYSQGEHSPLHF.

The chain is built from TRBV3-1 (or the pseudogene TRBV3-2) and TRBJ1-2; a weak D match, TRBD1 (6 bases). The CDR3 spans 13 residues. Germline assignment: CDR1 LGHDT and CDR2 YNNKEL (reference sequence). Trimming cost V 2 bases and J 4 bases, with 8 bases left between them. CDR3 sequence reads: CASSQQGFYGYTF. CDR3 DNA sequence: TGTGCCAGCAGCCAACAGGGGTTCTATGGCTACACCTTC.

The V call is TRBV30, the J call TRBJ2-3; D is perhaps TRBD2 (6 bases). Germline V gene lookup returns CDR1 GTSNPN and CDR2 SVGIG (reference sequence). Trimming removed 5 bases from V and 3 bases from J, with 18 bases in between. This CDR3 comprises 15 residues. In DNA form, the CDR3 reads TGTGCCTGGGCGCGGGACCCGCCCGGGACAGATACGCAGTATTTT. Encoded protein: CAWARDPPGTDTQYF.

V and J are TRBV5-1 and TRBJ1-4; D is unresolved. The CDR3 contains 15 residues. Per germline, CDR1 SGHRS and CDR2 YFSETQ. V lost 3 bases to trimming and J lost 8 bases, with 17 bases between them. The CDR3 coding sequence is TGCGCCAGCAGCTCGGGCGGGGTTGGACGGGAAAAACTGTTTTTT. Translation gives CASSSGGVGREKLFF.